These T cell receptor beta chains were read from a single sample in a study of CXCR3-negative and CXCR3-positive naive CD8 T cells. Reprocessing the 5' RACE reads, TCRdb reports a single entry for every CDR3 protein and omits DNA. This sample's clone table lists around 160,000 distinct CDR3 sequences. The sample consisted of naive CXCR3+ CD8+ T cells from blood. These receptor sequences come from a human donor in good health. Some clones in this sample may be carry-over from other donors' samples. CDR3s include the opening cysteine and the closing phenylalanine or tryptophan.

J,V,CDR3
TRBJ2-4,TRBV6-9,CASSYSSSGYGVIQYF
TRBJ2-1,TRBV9,CASRGGASNEQFF
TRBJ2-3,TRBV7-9,CASSRGGLAGVTDTQYF
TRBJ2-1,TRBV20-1,CSARFRTSGYSYNEQFF
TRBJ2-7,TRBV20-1,CSARETAFYEQYF
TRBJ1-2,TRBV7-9,CASSPAGSLGYTF
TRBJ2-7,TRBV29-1,CSVGDFYEQYF
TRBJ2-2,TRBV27,CASRQLAGGLSTGELVF
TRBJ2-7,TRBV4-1,CASSQERNSGYSYEQYF
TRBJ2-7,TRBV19,CASTITGDGSYEQYF
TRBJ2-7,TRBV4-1,CASSQAILDSYEQYF
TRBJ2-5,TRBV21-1,CASSKESGRQTQYF
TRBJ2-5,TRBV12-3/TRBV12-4,CASSPQGETQYF
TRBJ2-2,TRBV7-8,CASSLEPGLRLELFF
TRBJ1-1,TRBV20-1,CSAKTYMNTEAFF
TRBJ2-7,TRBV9,CASSVSAGRTYEQYF
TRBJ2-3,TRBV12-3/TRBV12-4,CASIRLAGDTDTQYF
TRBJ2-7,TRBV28,CASSLLAGEREQYF
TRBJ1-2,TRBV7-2,CASSLGGAYGYTF
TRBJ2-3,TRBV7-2,CASSSFVPSGGYTDTQYF
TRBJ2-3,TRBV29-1,CSVRGGSVDTQYF
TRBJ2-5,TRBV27,CASRPLPRTGPQETQYF
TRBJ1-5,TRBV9,CASSRGDTDQPQHF
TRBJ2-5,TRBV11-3,CASSLEWTSGPRETQYF
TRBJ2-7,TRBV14,CASSQDIGGYEQYF
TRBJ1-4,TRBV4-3,CASSPDTATNEKLFF
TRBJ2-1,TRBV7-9,CASSGTGITYNEQFF
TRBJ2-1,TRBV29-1,CSVEGGNEQFF
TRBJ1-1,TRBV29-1,CSVEDLDFGTEAFF
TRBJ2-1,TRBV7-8,CASSFARGPGNEQFF
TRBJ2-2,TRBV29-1,CSVTKRGLDTGELFF
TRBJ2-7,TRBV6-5,CASQPGGRPFNEQYF
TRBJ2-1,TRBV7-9,CASSLTAGERFF
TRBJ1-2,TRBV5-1,CASSLDNNYGYTF
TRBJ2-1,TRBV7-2,CASKVDREYNEQFF
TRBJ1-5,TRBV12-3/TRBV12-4,CASSSGLDSNQPQHF
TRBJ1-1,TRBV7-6,CASSPGQRKAFF
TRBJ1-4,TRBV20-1,CSAGSGDPNEKLFF
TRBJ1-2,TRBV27,CASARGGTGAEGGYTF
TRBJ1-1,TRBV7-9,CASRPGEGTEAFF
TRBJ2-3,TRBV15,CATSRVPGLAGEASTDTQYF
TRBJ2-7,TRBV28,CASSPSLAGTSHEQYF
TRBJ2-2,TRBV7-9,CASSPPRMGENTGELFF
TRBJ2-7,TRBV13,CASSLRGELYEQYF
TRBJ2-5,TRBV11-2,CASTANPETQYF
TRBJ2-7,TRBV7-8,CASSSYRGNDEQYF
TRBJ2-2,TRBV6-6,CASSYPPAGELFF
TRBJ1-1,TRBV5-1,CASSLGQGADEAFF
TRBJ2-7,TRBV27,CASSLKAAYEQYF
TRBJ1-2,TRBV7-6,CASSSLGAENYGYTF
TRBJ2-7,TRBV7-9,CASSSTGLESSYEQYF
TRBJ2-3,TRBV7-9,CASSGDYSSTDTQYF
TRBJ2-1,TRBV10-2,CASSESSDEQFF